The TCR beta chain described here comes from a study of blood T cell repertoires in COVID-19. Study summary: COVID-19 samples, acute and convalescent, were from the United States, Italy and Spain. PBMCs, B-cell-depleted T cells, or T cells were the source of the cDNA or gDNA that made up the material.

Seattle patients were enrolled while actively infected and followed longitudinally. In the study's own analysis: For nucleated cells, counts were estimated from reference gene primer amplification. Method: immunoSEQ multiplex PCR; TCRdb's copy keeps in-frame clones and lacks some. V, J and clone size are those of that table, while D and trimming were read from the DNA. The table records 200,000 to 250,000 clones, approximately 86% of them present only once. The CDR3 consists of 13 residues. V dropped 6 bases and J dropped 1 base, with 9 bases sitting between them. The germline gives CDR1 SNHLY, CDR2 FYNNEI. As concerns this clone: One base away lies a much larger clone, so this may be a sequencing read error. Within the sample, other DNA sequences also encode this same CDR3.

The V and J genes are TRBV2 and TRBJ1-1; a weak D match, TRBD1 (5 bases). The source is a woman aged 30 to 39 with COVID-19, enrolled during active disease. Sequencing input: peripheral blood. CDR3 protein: CASSGGANTEAFF. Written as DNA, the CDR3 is TGTGCCAGCAGCGGAGGGGCGAACACTGAAGCTTTCTTT.